Here is one T cell receptor beta chain with its context. Its specificity is not known. TCRdb's table, derived via immunoSEQ multiplex PCR, lists solely in-frame clones and lacks some. The table has 100,000 or so clones, around nine tenths seen once. The CDR3 has 14 amino acids. Germline-derived CDR1 and CDR2 are SGHRS and YFSETQ. Trimming at V came to 3 bases and at J to 4 bases, leaving 6 bases not matched to a gene. This entry belongs to a study of T cell responses to AZD1222 COVID-19 vaccine. Across the whole study: Second-dose recipients at about 4 or about 12 weeks were treated as one pooled group. The study's findings and limits: No day 14 peak samples; only post-peak repertoires were characterized. Donors were mostly white British, more females; clonal diversity possibly underestimated. Targets within unmutated variant regions were reportedly found for nearly half of spike-specific TCRs.

The TCR originated in an adult in good health. The gene calls are TRBV5-1 and TRBJ1-1; 7 bases are shared with TRBD1. The input for sequencing was peripheral blood, taken on day 0 of AZD1222 vaccination. CDR3 DNA sequence: TGCGCCAGCAGCTCCGGGACAGTCACCACTGAAGCTTTCTTT. This codes for CASSSGTVTTEAFF.